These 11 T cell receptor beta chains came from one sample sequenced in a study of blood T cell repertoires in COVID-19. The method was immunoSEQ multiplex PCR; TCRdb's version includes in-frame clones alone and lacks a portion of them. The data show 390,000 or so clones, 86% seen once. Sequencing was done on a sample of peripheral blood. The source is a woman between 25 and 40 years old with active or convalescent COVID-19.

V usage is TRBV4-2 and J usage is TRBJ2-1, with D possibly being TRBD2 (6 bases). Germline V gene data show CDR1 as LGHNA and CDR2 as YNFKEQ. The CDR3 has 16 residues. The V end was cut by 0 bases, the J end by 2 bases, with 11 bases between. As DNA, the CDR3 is TGTGCCAGCAGCCAAGAGGTTACGGGGGCCTACAATGAGCAGTTCTTC. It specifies CASSQEVTGAYNEQFF.

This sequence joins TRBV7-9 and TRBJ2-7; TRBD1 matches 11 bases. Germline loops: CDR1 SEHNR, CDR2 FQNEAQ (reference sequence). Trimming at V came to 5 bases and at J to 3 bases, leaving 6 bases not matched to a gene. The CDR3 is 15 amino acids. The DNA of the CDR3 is TGTGCCAGCAGCAAGGCTGGGACAGGGGGCTACGAGCAGTACTTC. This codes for CASSKAGTGGYEQYF.

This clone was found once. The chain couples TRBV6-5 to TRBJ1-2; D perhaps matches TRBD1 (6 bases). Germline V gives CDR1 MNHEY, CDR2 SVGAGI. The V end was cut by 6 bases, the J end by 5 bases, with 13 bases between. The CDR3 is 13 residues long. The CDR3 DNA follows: TGTGCCAGCAGGACGACAGGTTTTTATGGCTACACCTTC. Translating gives CASRTTGFYGYTF.

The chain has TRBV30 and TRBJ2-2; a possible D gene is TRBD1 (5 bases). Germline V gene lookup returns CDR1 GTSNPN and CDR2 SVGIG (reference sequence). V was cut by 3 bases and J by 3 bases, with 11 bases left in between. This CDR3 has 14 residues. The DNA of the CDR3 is TGTGCCTGGAGCAGGGATTTTTACACCGGGGAGCTGTTTTTT. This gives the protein CAWSRDFYTGELFF.

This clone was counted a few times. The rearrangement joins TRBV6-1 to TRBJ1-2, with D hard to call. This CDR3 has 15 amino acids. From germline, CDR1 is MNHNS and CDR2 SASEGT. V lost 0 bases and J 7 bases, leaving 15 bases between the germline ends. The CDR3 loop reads CASSEAPGIQGGYTF. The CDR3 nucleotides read TGTGCCAGCAGTGAAGCCCCGGGGATCCAAGGTGGCTACACCTTC.

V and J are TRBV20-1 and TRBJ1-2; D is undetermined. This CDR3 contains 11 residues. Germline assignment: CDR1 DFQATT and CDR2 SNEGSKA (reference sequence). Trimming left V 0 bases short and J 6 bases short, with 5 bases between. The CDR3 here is CSARDPDGYTF. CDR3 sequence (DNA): TGCAGTGCTAGAGATCCAGATGGCTACACCTTC.

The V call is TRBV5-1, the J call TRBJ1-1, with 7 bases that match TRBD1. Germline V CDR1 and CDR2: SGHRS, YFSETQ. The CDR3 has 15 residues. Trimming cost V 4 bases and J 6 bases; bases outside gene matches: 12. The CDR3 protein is CASSPRDSLGSEAFF. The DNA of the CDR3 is TGCGCCAGCAGCCCCCGGGACAGCCTAGGCTCTGAAGCTTTCTTT.

CDR3 amino acids: CSVSGGADTEAFF. In DNA, the CDR3 is TGCAGCGTTTCTGGGGGGGCGGACACTGAAGCTTTCTTT. This rearrangement joins TRBV29-1 to TRBJ1-1; D might be TRBD1 (6 bases). The CDR3 has 13 amino acids. Trimming shortened V by 5 bases and J by 3 bases, and 13 bases separated the two germline ends. Per germline, CDR1 SQVTM and CDR2 ANQGSEA.

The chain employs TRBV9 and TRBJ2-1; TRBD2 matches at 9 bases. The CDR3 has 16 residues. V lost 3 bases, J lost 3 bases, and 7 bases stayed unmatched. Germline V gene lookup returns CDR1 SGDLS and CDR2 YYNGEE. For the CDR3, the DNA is TGTGCCAGCAGCGCTCACGGGACTAGCCGCTACAATGAGCAGTTCTTC. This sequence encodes CASSAHGTSRYNEQFF.

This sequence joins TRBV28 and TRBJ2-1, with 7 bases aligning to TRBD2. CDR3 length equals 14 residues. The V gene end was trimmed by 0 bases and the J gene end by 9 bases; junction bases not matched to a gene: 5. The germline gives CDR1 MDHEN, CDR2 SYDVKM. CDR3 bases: TGTGCCAGCAGTTTATGGAAGGAGCGGGGTGAGCAGTTCTTC. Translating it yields CASSLWKERGEQFF.

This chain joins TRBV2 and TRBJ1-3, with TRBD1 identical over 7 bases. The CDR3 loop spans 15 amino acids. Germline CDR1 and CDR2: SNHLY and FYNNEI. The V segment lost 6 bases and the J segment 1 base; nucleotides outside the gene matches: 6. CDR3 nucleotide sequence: TGTGCCAGCAGGTTAGGGGGCATATCTGGAAACACCATATATTTT. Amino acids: CASRLGGISGNTIYF.